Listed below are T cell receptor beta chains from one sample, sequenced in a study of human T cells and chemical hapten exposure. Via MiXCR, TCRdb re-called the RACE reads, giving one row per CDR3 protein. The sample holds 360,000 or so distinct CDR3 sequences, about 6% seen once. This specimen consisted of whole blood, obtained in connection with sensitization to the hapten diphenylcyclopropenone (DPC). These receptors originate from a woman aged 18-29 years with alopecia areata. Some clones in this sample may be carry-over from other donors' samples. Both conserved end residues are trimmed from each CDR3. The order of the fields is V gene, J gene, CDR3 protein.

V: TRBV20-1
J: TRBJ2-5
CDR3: SAQTSGQETQY

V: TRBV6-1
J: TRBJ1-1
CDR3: ASSEEPPNTEAF

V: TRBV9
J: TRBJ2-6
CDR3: ASSVAPLEGVAGANVLT

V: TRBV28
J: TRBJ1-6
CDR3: ATNKFGGNNSPLH

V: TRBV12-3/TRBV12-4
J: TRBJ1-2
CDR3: ASSFGRVFNYGYT

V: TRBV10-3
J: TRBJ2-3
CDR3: AISPRGARADTQY

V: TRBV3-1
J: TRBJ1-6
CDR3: ASSPRTGSSYNSPLH

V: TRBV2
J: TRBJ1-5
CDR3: ASSEYLGQPQH

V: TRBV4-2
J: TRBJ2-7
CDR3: ASSQDPLAGQSSYEQY

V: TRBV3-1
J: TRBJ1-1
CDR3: ASSPRGAKIAF

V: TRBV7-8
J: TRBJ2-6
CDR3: ASHPGTRLSGANVLT

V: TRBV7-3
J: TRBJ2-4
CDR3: ASSPPPDRVRNIQY

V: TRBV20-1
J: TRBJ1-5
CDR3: SARVNAGLRQPQH

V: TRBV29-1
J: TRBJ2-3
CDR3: SVEKRGDASTDTQY

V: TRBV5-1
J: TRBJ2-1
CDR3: ASSSLEDGLLSQF

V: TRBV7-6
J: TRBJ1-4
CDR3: ASSSGTGNEKLF

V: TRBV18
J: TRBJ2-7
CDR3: ASSPGTGFSYEQY

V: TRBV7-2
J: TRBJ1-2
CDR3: ASSLVPTGWKYGYT

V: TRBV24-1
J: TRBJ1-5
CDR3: ATSDPNQPQH

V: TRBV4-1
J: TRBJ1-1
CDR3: ASSQQAAFLNTEAF

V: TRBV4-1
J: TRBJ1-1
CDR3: ASSQADRINTEAF

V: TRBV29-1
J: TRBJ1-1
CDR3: SGVGGQNTEAF